This T cell receptor (beta chain) was documented in a study of T cells expressing NK-cell markers. On the study more broadly: It was from sorted CD3+CD56+NKG2C+, CD3+CD56+NKG2C- and CD3+CD56-NKG2C+ T cells that TCR beta repertoires came.

UMIs accompanied the 5'RACE template switching by which TCR beta cDNA was made. Using the 5' RACE reads, TCRdb records one entry per CDR3 protein without DNA. This table lists 450,000 to 600,000 distinct CDR3 sequences. The CDR3 is 17 amino acids. CDR1 is DFQATT and CDR2 is SNEGSKA in the germline V gene (reference sequence). Details on this clonotype: What it binds is unknown.

General observations from the study: Of the CD8+ T cells in over five donors, roughly 1.0-7.0% belonged to dominant NKG2C+ clonotypes. Expanded NKG2C+ T cell clones had unclear HCMV specificity.

Material: blood T cells: a sorted CD56 or NKG2C T cell subset, CD4+ or CD8+ T cells, or bulk PBMC T cells (not recorded which). The chain is built from TRBV20-1 and TRBJ2-2; the D gene TCRdb calls, TRBD1, cannot be checked with no DNA. This TCR was sampled from a man between 18 and 29 years old in good health. CDR3 in amino acids: CSASGRTGVANTGELFF.